This passage covers 4 T cell receptor beta chains from one sample sequenced in a study of T cell repertoires in cytomegalovirus infection. TCRdb independently ran MiXCR on the reads; one entry per CDR3 protein. The sample has approximately 130,000 distinct CDR3 sequences; roughly 8.2% are singletons. The sequenced sample was PBMCs. The receptors here all came from a human donor in good health (CMV status not recorded). Some clones in this sample may be carry-over from other donors' samples.

This clonotype has at least ten counts. The chain couples TRBV10-3 to TRBJ1-5, with D hard to call. Germline CDR1 and CDR2: ENHRY and SYGVKD. Trimming took 0 bases from V and 3 from J, leaving 3 bases between them. This CDR3 is built from 13 residues. This CDR3 reads CAISESDNQPQHF. CDR3 nucleotides: TGTGCCATCAGTGAGTCGGACAATCAGCCCCAGCATTTT.

Many counts were recorded for this clonotype. This chain joins TRBV7-2 and TRBJ1-6; 8 nucleotides match TRBD1. There are 15 residues in the CDR3. The J segment lost 8 bases and the V segment lost 5 bases, leaving 8 bases of the junction unmatched. The germline V gene encodes CDR1 SGHTA and CDR2 FQGNSA. In DNA form, the CDR3 reads TGTGCCAGCAGCATCAGACAGGGGACGGATTCACCCCTCCACTTT. Protein: CASSIRQGTDSPLHF.

This clonotype was recorded a few times. The chain links TRBV7-9 to TRBJ2-2, with 7 bases lining up with TRBD1. J gave up 2 bases and V 5 bases, and 5 bases lay outside the gene matches. CDR3 size: 15 residues. Germline lookup yields CDR1 SEHNR and CDR2 FQNEAQ (reference sequence). CDR3 nucleotide sequence: TGTGCCAGCAGCGTAAGGACAGGAAACACCGGGGAGCTGTTTTTT. Its translation is CASSVRTGNTGELFF.

This clonotype was detected many times. The gene calls are TRBV20-1 and TRBJ1-5; the D is unclear. CDR1 is DFQATT, CDR2 SNEGSKA, per germline (reference sequence). This CDR3 contains 15 residues. Trimming took off 2 bases at V and 0 bases at J, with 11 bases between the two ends. The chain's CDR3 is CSARIQGNSNQPQHF. CDR3 bases: TGCAGTGCTAGAATACAAGGTAATAGCAATCAGCCCCAGCATTTT.